This T cell receptor (beta chain) was identified in a study of T-cell reconstitution after alpha-beta-depleted transplantation in children. Overall study findings and caveats: Several patients had high TCRbeta diversity at day 60; it came from surviving recipient T cells and thymic progenitors. Fresh T-cell production supplied most of the T-cell counts and diversity seen one year after transplant. The origin of alpha-beta T cells about two months after transplant was reportedly several hundred expanded graft clones.

This CDR3 has 15 amino acids. V shed 3 bases and J shed 2 bases, with 13 bases lying between them. Germline V gene data show CDR1 as SGHRS and CDR2 as YFSETQ. Unique molecular identifiers were incorporated when the TCRbeta library was constructed. TCRdb redid the calling of the PCR reads with MiXCR, one entry per CDR3 protein. The data contain 350,000 to 500,000 distinct CDR3 sequences, around two fifths of them singletons. Concerning this clonotype itself: Its specificity is unknown.

This TCR was recovered from a girl between 2 and 10 years old with aplastic anemia, due to receive a stem cell transplant. The sample consisted of PBMCs, taken before TCRalphabeta/CD19-depleted stem cell transplant. V usage is TRBV5-1 and J usage is TRBJ2-3; the D is unclear. In DNA form, the CDR3 reads TGCGCCAGCAGCTGGAATGAACCCTACACAGATACGCAGTATTTT. It translates to CASSWNEPYTDTQYF.